These 5 T cell receptor beta chains were sequenced from one sample in a study of shared clonotypes between healthy human individuals. The table came from immunoSEQ multiplex PCR; TCRdb's copy has only in-frame clones and leaves some out. The sample holds over a million clones; 75% are singletons and the top ten take roughly 1.5%. Sample: memory CD4+ T cells sorted from blood. Stated subset: CD45RA-negative fraction. Receptors originate from a man younger than 35 in good health.

V gene TRBV5-1 combines with J gene TRBJ2-7; 7 bases match TRBD1. The junction had 8 bases not matched to a gene; V was cut back by 2 bases and J by 0 bases. CDR1 and CDR2 from the germline V gene are SGHRS and YFSETQ. The CDR3 totals 16 residues. The CDR3 reads CASSLTDRARSYEQYF. The CDR3, as DNA: TGCGCCAGCAGCTTAACCGACAGGGCCCGCTCCTACGAGCAGTACTTC.

Many counts were recorded for this clone. The V call is TRBV2, the J call TRBJ1-2; 7 bases agree with TRBD1. Per the germline V gene, CDR1 is SNHLY and CDR2 is FYNNEI. V shed 9 bases and J 6 bases; nucleotides not matched to a gene: 4. The CDR3 contains 11 residues. For the CDR3, the DNA is TGTGCCAGGACAGGGTTAAATGGCTACACCTTC. Residues: CARTGLNGYTF.

CDR3 DNA sequence: TGTGCCAGCAGCTTGGTGGCAGGGGGTCAGCCCCAGCATTTT. Translated, it gives CASSLVAGGQPQHF. V usage is TRBV5-5 and J usage is TRBJ1-5, with TRBD1 matching 7 bases. J was trimmed by 6 bases and V by 0 bases; bases with no gene match: 3. Germline CDR1 is SGHKS and CDR2 is YYEKEE (reference sequence). The CDR3 is 14 amino acids.

The chain recombines TRBV30 with TRBJ2-5; 13 bases map to TRBD2. CDR3 length: 14 residues. CDR1 and CDR2 from the germline V gene are GTSNPN and SVGIG (reference sequence). J was trimmed by 4 bases and V by 6 bases; bases with no gene match: 5. In DNA, the CDR3 is TGTGCCTGCAGGACTAGCGGGGGAGGAGAGACCCAGTACTTC. Its translation is CACRTSGGGETQYF.

This clone was observed a handful of times. This rearrangement joins TRBV7-9 to TRBJ1-6; 7 positions match TRBD1. The V segment lost 5 bases and the J segment 3 bases; nucleotides outside the gene matches: 7. The CDR3 contains 16 residues. Germline V gene data show CDR1 as SEHNR and CDR2 as FQNEAQ (reference sequence). The chain's CDR3 is CASSPPDRDYNSPLHF. The CDR3, as DNA: TGTGCCAGCAGCCCTCCAGACAGGGACTATAATTCACCCCTCCACTTT. The entire variable domain, with the rest obtained from reference TRBV7-9 and TRBJ1-6, is as follows: DTGVSQNPRHKITKRGQNVTFRCDPISEHNRLYWYRQTLGQGPEFLTYFQNEAQLEKSRLLSDRFSAERPKGSFSTLEIQRTEQGDSAMYLCASSPPDRDYNSPLHFGNGTRLTVT.